The sequence of this TCR beta chain was determined in a study of memory CD4+ T cells and cytomegalovirus serostatus. Measured with immunoSEQ multiplex PCR; TCRdb has only the in-frame clones, and not every one. This sample yields 50,000 to 75,000 clones, of which 80% to 85% are seen a single time; roughly 0.9% belongs to the top ten. Single viable CD3+CD4+CD8-CD45RO+ cells were sorted as the memory CD4+ T cells. The clonotype comes from an adult in good health and CMV-seronegative. The sequencing sample was made of memory CD4+ T cells from blood.

The CDR3 sequence: CAWISGLAFSYEQYF. The CDR3, as DNA: TGTGCCTGGATCTCGGGACTAGCGTTTTCCTACGAGCAGTACTTC. V gene TRBV30 combines with J gene TRBJ2-7; 10 nucleotides line up with TRBD2. CDR1 GTSNPN and CDR2 SVGIG come from the germline V gene (reference sequence). The trim removed 4 bases at V and 1 base at J, leaving 7 bases unmatched. This CDR3 contains 15 residues.